This is a list of T cell receptor beta chains from one sample in a study of blood T cell repertoires in COVID-19. Profiling relied on immunoSEQ multiplex PCR, and the TCRdb table lists in-frame clones only, not all of them. Of some 21,000 clones listed, over 75% were seen once; the top ten hold 3.8%. Sequenced input: peripheral blood. These receptor sequences come from a man aged 50-59 years with active COVID-19. The CDR3 runs from the conserved cysteine through the conserved F or W. A D gene is named only where the DNA matches it firmly. Size values are once, few and many counts, or a class for expanded clones, and some rows have none.

TRBJ2-3,TRBV11-3,.,.,CASSLGATSSTDTQYF,TGTGCCAGCAGCTTAGGGGCTACCTCAAGCACAGATACGCAGTATTTT
TRBJ2-1,TRBV7-2,once,TRBD2,CASSVGLAGGRDEQFF,TGTGCCAGCAGCGTAGGCCTAGCGGGGGGTAGGGATGAGCAGTTCTTC
TRBJ1-6,TRBV5-1,.,TRBD1,CASSSDRGDNSPLHF,TGCGCCAGCAGCTCTGACAGGGGGGATAATTCACCCCTCCACTTT
TRBJ2-3,TRBV3-1/TRBV3-2,.,.,CASSQEVVHSTDTQYF,TGTGCCAGCAGCCAAGAAGTCGTACATAGCACAGATACGCAGTATTTT
TRBJ1-2,TRBV7-2,once,TRBD1,CASTRHQQGANYGYTF,TGTGCCAGCACCCGACATCAACAGGGGGCGAACTATGGCTACACCTTC
TRBJ2-6,TRBV5-1,.,.,CASSLTVSGANVLTF,TGCGCCAGCAGCCTGACAGTTTCTGGGGCCAACGTCCTGACTTTC
TRBJ1-5,TRBV19,once,TRBD1,CASSITGGNQPQHF,TGTGCCAGTAGTATTACAGGGGGTAATCAGCCCCAGCATTTT
TRBJ2-2,TRBV10-3,.,.,CAISEAGRTGELFF,TGTGCCATCAGTGAGGCAGGGAGGACCGGGGAGCTGTTTTTT
TRBJ2-5,TRBV5-5,.,.,CASSLQQETQYF,TGTGCCAGCAGCTTACAGCAAGAGACCCAGTACTTC
TRBJ1-2,TRBV19,.,.,CASSPDRNYGYTF,TGTGCCAGTAGTCCCGACAGGAACTATGGCTACACCTTC
TRBJ1-1,TRBV5-6,once,.,CASSNRAGGTEAFF,TGTGCCAGCAGCAATCGGGCCGGGGGCACTGAAGCTTTCTTT
TRBJ2-7,TRBV20-1,few,.,CSARGGNEQYF,TGCAGTGCTAGAGGAGGCAACGAGCAGTACTTC
TRBJ2-7,TRBV7-9,.,.,CASSPAGRSHEQYF,TGTGCCAGCAGCCCCGCAGGGCGATCCCACGAGCAGTACTTC
TRBJ1-1,TRBV6-5,.,.,CASSPRGALSAFF,TGTGCCAGCAGTCCCCGGGGGGCCCTCTCGGCTTTCTTT